This is a list of T cell receptor beta chains from one sample in a study of OX40 agonist ivuxolimab in advanced cancers. The data were produced by immunoSEQ multiplex PCR, yet TCRdb's version contains in-frame clones alone and is incomplete. The sample contains around 74,000 clones, 92% of which appear only once. The sample here was CD4+ or CD8+ T cells sorted from blood, taken in a trial of the OX40 agonist ivuxolimab. Every receptor here comes from an adult with an advanced solid tumor such as melanoma, head and neck, liver or kidney cancer. Each CDR3 is given with its conserved first and last residue. D genes are given only for firm matches. The listing skips clone size in some rows; elsewhere it reads once, few, many or a size class.

j_call clone_size cdr3_length v_call d_call cdr3_aa cdr3_nt
TRBJ1-1 - 15 TRBV5-4 TRBD1 CASSYTQGAGTEAFF TGTGCCAGCAGTTACACCCAGGGGGCTGGGACTGAAGCTTTCTTT
TRBJ2-2 - 16 TRBV6-5 TRBD2 CASSWSSGIMAGELFF TGTGCCAGCAGTTGGTCTAGCGGGATAATGGCCGGGGAGCTGTTTTTT
TRBJ1-2 - 16 TRBV5-1 TRBD1 CASSSATGTGNYGYTF TGCGCCAGCAGCTCGGCGACCGGGACAGGGAACTATGGCTACACCTTC
TRBJ1-1 - 14 TRBV11-3 - CASSLMASTSEAFF TGTGCCAGCAGCTTAATGGCATCAACCTCTGAAGCTTTCTTT
TRBJ1-5 - 15 TRBV6-5 - CASSYGRTGGQPQHF TGTGCCAGCAGCTACGGACGTACCGGAGGTCAGCCCCAGCATTTT
TRBJ1-4 - 16 TRBV11-2 - CASSLDYGRENEKLFF TGTGCCAGCAGCTTAGATTACGGGAGGGAGAATGAAAAACTGTTTTTT
TRBJ2-3 - 15 TRBV4-2 - CASSQDSAFTDTQYF TGTGCCAGCAGCCAAGATAGTGCTTTCACAGATACGCAGTATTTT
TRBJ1-1 - 14 TRBV11-2 - CASSPQTAHTEAFF TGTGCCAGCAGCCCACAGACTGCACACACTGAAGCTTTCTTT
TRBJ1-1 - 14 TRBV19 - CASSILGSGTEAFF TGTGCCAGTAGTATTTTAGGGTCAGGCACTGAAGCTTTCTTT
TRBJ1-1 - 15 TRBV4-3 TRBD1 CASSQDQGAATEAFF TGCGCCAGCAGCCAAGATCAGGGGGCAGCGACTGAAGCTTTCTTT
TRBJ1-2 - 16 TRBV7-2 - CASSGGSPGDSYGYTF TGTGCCAGCAGCGGCGGGAGCCCAGGGGATTCCTATGGCTACACCTTC
TRBJ2-3 - 16 TRBV5-4 TRBD1 CASSLAKDRGQGTQYF TGTGCCAGCAGCTTGGCCAAGGACAGGGGGCAGGGTACGCAGTATTTT
TRBJ2-5 once 16 TRBV7-2 TRBD2 CASSSTSGRGRKTQYF TGTGCCAGCAGCTCGACTAGCGGGAGGGGTAGAAAGACCCAGTACTTC
TRBJ2-3 - 15 TRBV6-5 - CASSYAGLVVDTQYF TGTGCCAGCAGTTACGCAGGATTGGTGGTAGATACGCAGTATTTT
TRBJ2-7 - 18 TRBV28 TRBD1 CASSSPGQWAALSYEQYF TGTGCCAGCAGTTCACCGGGACAGTGGGCCGCCCTCTCCTACGAGCAGTACTTC
TRBJ2-1 once 18 TRBV6-1 TRBD2 CASSEFLGAGLSYNEQFF TGTGCCAGCAGTGAATTCCTCGGAGCGGGACTATCCTACAATGAGCAGTTCTTC
TRBJ1-2 once 14 TRBV28 - CASSFSGNYYGYTF TGTGCCAGCAGTTTCTCAGGGAACTACTATGGCTACACCTTC
TRBJ2-2 once 18 TRBV28 - CASSSPLGRDIYTGELFF TGTGCCAGCAGTTCCCCCCTCGGAAGGGACATTTACACCGGGGAGCTGTTTTTT
TRBJ1-2 - 14 TRBV5-1 - CASSWSRSNYGYTF TGCGCCAGCAGCTGGTCCCGATCTAACTATGGCTACACCTTC
TRBJ2-5 - 16 TRBV14 - CASSTRRTGRGETQYF TGTGCCAGCAGCACGCGACGGACAGGGAGGGGAGAGACCCAGTACTTC
TRBJ2-5 - 16 TRBV4-1 TRBD2 CASSQGNGRAWETQYF TGCGCCAGCAGCCAAGGAAACGGGAGGGCCTGGGAGACCCAGTACTTC
TRBJ1-2 once 16 TRBV7-2 - CASSKNGGSPTYGYTF TGTGCCAGCAGCAAAAACGGTGGCAGCCCTACCTATGGCTACACCTTC
TRBJ1-4 once 16 TRBV4-2 - CASSQDRGQPNEKLFF TGTGCCAGCAGCCAAGATCGGGGGCAGCCGAATGAAAAACTGTTTTTT
TRBJ1-2 once 14 TRBV5-4 - CASNKGGADYGYTF TGTGCCAGCAACAAGGGGGGGGCAGACTATGGCTACACCTTC
TRBJ2-3 - 10 TRBV29-1 - CSGQGDTQYF TGCAGCGGCCAAGGAGATACGCAGTATTTT
TRBJ1-1 few 13 TRBV19 TRBD1 CASRQRQGTEAFF TGTGCCAGTAGGCAACGACAGGGAACTGAAGCTTTCTTT
TRBJ2-3 - 15 TRBV11-3 TRBD2 CASSLGGRLTDTQYF TGTGCCAGCAGCTTAGGCGGGAGGCTCACAGATACGCAGTATTTT
TRBJ2-7 - 14 TRBV30 - CAWTLGGNSYEQYF TGTGCCTGGACCTTAGGGGGGAACTCCTACGAGCAGTACTTC
TRBJ2-2 once 12 TRBV6-5 - CASSPHRGELFF TGTGCCAGCAGCCCCCACCGGGGCGAGCTGTTTTTT
TRBJ1-1 - 13 TRBV6-6 - CASSFTPFTEAFF TGTGCCAGCAGCTTCACACCGTTCACTGAAGCTTTCTTT
TRBJ2-3 - 17 TRBV5-1 - CASSLALARASTDTQYF TGCGCCAGCAGCTTGGCTCTAGCGAGAGCTAGCACAGATACGCAGTATTTT
TRBJ2-3 - 11 TRBV7-9 - CASSFRDTQYF TGTGCCAGCAGCTTTCGGGATACGCAGTATTTT
TRBJ1-1 - 13 TRBV30 - CAWSLIGNTEAFF TGTGCCTGGAGTTTAATAGGGAACACTGAAGCTTTCTTT
TRBJ1-6 - 12 TRBV18 - CASSPGDSPLHF TGTGCCAGCTCACCAGGGGATTCACCCCTCCACTTT
TRBJ2-3 - 17 TRBV2 TRBD2 CASSLLDGTSGRDTQYF TGTGCCAGCAGTCTCTTGGACGGGACTAGCGGGAGAGATACGCAGTATTTT
TRBJ1-5 once 14 TRBV10-3 - CAISEWGEGQPQHF TGTGCCATCAGTGAGTGGGGGGAGGGACAGCCCCAGCATTTT
TRBJ2-1 - 17 TRBV7-8 - CASSLRDRDWAYNEQFF TGTGCCAGCAGCCTACGCGACCGGGACTGGGCGTACAATGAGCAGTTCTTC
TRBJ2-5 once 14 TRBV12-5 TRBD2 CASAVSGSLETQYF TGTGCTAGTGCAGTTAGCGGGAGTCTAGAGACCCAGTACTTC
TRBJ1-2 - 16 TRBV11-2 - CASSFGFFARDYGYTF TGTGCCAGCAGCTTTGGCTTCTTCGCCAGGGACTATGGCTACACCTTC
TRBJ1-2 - 11 TRBV30 - CAEDGGFGYTF TGTGCCGAGGACGGGGGGTTTGGCTACACCTTC
TRBJ2-5 - 17 TRBV25-1 TRBD2 CASSELRGRVGAGTQYF TGTGCCAGCAGTGAATTGCGCGGGAGGGTCGGCGCGGGGACCCAGTACTTC
TRBJ2-3 - 17 TRBV4-1 - CASSQDHYAGRTDTQYF TGCGCCAGCAGCCAAGATCATTACGCAGGGCGCACAGATACGCAGTATTTT